A selection of T cell receptor beta chains follows, all from one sample in a study of T-cell reconstitution after alpha-beta-depleted transplantation in children. TCRdb reprocessed the PCR reads with MiXCR, giving one entry per CDR3 protein. The table has 210,000 or so distinct CDR3 sequences, approximately 11% seen once. The sequencing here drew on PBMCs, taken before TCRalphabeta/CD19-depleted stem cell transplant. The receptors stem from a child less than two years old with acute myeloid leukemia, due to receive a stem cell transplant. CDR3s include the opening cysteine and the closing phenylalanine or tryptophan. The D gene is left open where the match is weak. Clone size is stated in some rows and not others, as once, few, many or a class when expanded.

many	TRBV7-6	NA	TRBJ2-3	CASSLGSLLEADTQYF	TGTGCCAGCAGCTTAGGTTCTCTCCTGGAGGCAGATACGCAGTATTTT
many	TRBV12-3/TRBV12-4	NA	TRBJ2-2	CASSSLPDVWAGGELFF	TGTGCCAGCAGCTCCCTTCCCGATGTGTGGGCAGGCGGGGAGCTGTTTTTT
many	TRBV20-1	NA	TRBJ1-5	CSAHSLSTAYSNQPQHF	TGCAGTGCTCATTCCCTCTCGACAGCCTATAGCAATCAGCCCCAGCATTTT
many	TRBV4-1	TRBD2	TRBJ2-5	CASSQEGLAGQETQYF	TGCGCCAGCAGCCAAGAAGGACTAGCGGGTCAAGAGACCCAGTACTTC
NA	TRBV28	NA	TRBJ2-3	CASSRSGALSDTQYF	TGTGCCAGCAGCCGATCCGGAGCTTTGTCAGATACGCAGTATTTT
many	TRBV5-6	NA	TRBJ2-5	CASSLDGPLETQYF	TGTGCCAGCAGCTTGGACGGTCCCCTAGAGACCCAGTACTTC
many	TRBV5-8	TRBD2	TRBJ2-1	CASGSGTSGIGEQFF	TGTGCCAGCGGTTCCGGGACTAGCGGGATAGGTGAGCAGTTCTTC
many	TRBV24-1	NA	TRBJ2-1	CATSAASANSYNEQFF	TGTGCCACCAGTGCGGCTAGCGCCAACTCCTACAATGAGCAGTTCTTC
many	TRBV3-1	NA	TRBJ2-1	CASSQGVPTRSQFF	TGTGCCAGCAGCCAAGGGGTCCCGACCCGGTCCCAGTTCTTC
many	TRBV20-1	TRBD2	TRBJ2-2	CSASGRATGELFF	TGCAGTGCTAGCGGGAGGGCCACCGGGGAGCTGTTTTTT
many	TRBV12-3/TRBV12-4	TRBD1	TRBJ2-2	CASRWGDRGTGELFF	TGTGCCAGCCGGTGGGGGGACAGGGGTACCGGGGAGCTGTTTTTT
many	TRBV14	NA	TRBJ2-3	CASSQDLETDTDTQYF	TGTGCCAGCAGCCAAGATTTGGAGACTGACACAGATACGCAGTATTTT
many	TRBV7-8	TRBD1	TRBJ2-4	CASSPIQRDRAKNIQYF	TGTGCCAGCAGCCCTATCCAAAGGGACAGGGCGAAAAACATTCAGTACTTC